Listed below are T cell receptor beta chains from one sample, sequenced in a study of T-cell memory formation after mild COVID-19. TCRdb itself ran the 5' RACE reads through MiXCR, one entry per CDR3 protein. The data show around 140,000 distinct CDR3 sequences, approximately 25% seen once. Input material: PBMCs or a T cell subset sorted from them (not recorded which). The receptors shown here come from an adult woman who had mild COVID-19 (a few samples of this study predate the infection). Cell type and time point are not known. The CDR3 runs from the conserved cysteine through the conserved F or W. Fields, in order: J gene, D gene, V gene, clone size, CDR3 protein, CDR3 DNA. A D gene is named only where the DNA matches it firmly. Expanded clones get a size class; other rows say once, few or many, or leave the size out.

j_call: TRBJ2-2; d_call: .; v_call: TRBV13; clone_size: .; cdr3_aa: CASSSRVGAGELFF; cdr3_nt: TGTGCCAGCAGCTCCCGAGTAGGGGCCGGGGAGCTGTTTTTT
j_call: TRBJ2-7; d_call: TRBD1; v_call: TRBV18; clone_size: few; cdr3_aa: CASSFTGTGFYEQYF; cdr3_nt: TGTGCCAGCTCGTTTACCGGGACAGGGTTTTACGAGCAGTACTTC
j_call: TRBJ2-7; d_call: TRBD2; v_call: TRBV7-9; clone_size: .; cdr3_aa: CASSSSGGAYEQYF; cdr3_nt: TGTGCCAGCAGCTCGAGCGGGGGGGCCTACGAGCAGTACTTC
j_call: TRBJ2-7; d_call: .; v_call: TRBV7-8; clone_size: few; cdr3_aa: CASSLSRSSYEQYF; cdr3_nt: TGTGCCAGCAGCTTAAGCAGAAGCTCCTACGAGCAGTACTTC
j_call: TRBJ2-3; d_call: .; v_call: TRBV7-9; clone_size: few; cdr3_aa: CASSLPGTDTQYF; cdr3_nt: TGTGCCAGCAGCTTACCAGGCACAGATACGCAGTATTTT
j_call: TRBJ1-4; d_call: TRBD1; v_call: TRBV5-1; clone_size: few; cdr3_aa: CASSLEVRGQEKLFF; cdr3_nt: TGCGCCAGCAGCTTGGAGGTCAGGGGGCAAGAAAAACTGTTTTTT
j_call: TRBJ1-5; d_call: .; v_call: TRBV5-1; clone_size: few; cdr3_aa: CASSLGQSSNQPQHF; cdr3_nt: TGCGCCAGCAGCTTGGGACAGTCCAGCAATCAGCCCCAGCATTTT
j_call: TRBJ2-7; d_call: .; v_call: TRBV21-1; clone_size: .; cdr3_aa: CASSSKVGLATYEQYF; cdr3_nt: TGTGCCAGCAGCTCAAAAGTCGGACTAGCTACCTACGAGCAGTACTTC
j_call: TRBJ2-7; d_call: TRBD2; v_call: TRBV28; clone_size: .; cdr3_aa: CASSPDAGLAGNEQYF; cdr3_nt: TGTGCCAGCAGCCCCGACGCGGGACTAGCGGGAAACGAGCAGTACTTC
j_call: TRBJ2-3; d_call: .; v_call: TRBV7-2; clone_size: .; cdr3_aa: CASSLEESTDTQYF; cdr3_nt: TGTGCCAGCAGCTTAGAGGAGAGCACAGATACGCAGTATTTT
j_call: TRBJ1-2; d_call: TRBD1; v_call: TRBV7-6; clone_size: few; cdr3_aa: CASSLVALGGPSGGYTF; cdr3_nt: TGTGCCAGCAGCTTAGTGGCCCTAGGGGGCCCATCGGGGGGCTACACCTTC
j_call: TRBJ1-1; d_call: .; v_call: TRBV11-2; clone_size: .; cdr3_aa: CASSPTQVGYNTEAFF; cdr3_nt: TGTGCCAGCAGCCCAACCCAGGTGGGGTACAACACTGAAGCTTTCTTT
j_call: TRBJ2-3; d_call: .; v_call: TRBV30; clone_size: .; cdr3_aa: CAWSSGNTDTQYF; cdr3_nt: TGTGCCTGGAGTTCGGGTAACACAGATACGCAGTATTTT
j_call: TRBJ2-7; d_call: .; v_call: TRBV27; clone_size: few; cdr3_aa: CASSERLPSYEQYF; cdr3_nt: TGTGCCAGCAGTGAGCGCCTTCCCTCCTACGAGCAGTACTTC
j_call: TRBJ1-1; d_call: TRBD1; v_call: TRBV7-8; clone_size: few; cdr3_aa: CASSTGEATEAFF; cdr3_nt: TGTGCCAGCAGCACAGGGGAAGCGACTGAAGCTTTCTTT
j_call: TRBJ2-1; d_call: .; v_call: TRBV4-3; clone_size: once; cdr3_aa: CASRPFRDVQDNEQFF; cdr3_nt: TGCGCCAGCAGGCCCTTCCGGGACGTACAGGACAATGAGCAGTTCTTC